This record covers a single T cell receptor (beta chain). This specimen comes from a study of somatic mutations in cytotoxic T cells in rheumatoid arthritis. Study background: Flow sorting yielded some V beta antibody-stained T-cell populations at nearly 100% purity, among them V beta1+ cells sequenced for TCRB.

Generated by immunoSEQ multiplex PCR, the TCRdb table keeps only in-frame clones and is missing some. The data hold some 20,000 clones, with more than 60% observed a single time. The CDR3 has 17 amino acids. Trimming cost V 4 bases and J 1 base; bases outside gene matches: 6. The germline V gene encodes CDR1 MDHEN and CDR2 SYDVKM. Sequenced sample: CD8+ T cells sorted from blood. The chain uses TRBV28 and TRBJ2-7, with 14 bases aligning to TRBD2. This clonotype originated in a woman aged 55-69 years in good health. For the CDR3, the DNA is TGTGCCAGCAGTTCCCCGGGACTAGCGGGGGCTTCCTACGAGCAGTACTTC. Its protein is CASSSPGLAGASYEQYF.